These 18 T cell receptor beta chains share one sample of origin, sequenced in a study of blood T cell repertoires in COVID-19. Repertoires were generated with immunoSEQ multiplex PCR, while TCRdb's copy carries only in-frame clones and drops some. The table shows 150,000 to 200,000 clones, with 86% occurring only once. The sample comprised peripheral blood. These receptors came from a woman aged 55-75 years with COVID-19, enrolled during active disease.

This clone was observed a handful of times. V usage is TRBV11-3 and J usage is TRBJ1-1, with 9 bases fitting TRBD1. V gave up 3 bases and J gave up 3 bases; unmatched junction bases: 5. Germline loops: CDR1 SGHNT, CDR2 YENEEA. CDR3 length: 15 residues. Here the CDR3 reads CASSFLQGADTEAFF. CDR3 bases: TGTGCCAGCAGCTTTCTACAGGGGGCGGACACTGAAGCTTTCTTT.

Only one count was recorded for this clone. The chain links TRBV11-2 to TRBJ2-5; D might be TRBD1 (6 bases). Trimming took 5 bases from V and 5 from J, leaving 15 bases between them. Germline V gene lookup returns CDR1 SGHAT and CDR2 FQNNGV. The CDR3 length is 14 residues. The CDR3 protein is CASSPTGLGETQYF. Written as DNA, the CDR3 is TGTGCCAGCAGCCCAACAGGGTTGGGGGAGACCCAGTACTTC.

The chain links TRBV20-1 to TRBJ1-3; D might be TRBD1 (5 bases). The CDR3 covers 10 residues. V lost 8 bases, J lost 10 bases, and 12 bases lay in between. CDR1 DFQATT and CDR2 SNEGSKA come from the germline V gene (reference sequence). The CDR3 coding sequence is TGCAGTCCGGACACGTTTACCATATATTTT. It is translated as CSPDTFTIYF.

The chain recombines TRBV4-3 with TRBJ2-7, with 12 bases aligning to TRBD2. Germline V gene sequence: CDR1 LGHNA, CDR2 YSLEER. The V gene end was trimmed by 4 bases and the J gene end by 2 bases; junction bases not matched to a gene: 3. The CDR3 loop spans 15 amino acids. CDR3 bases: TGCGCCAGCAGCCTTGCTAGCGGGAGGGCCTACGAGCAGTACTTC. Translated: CASSLASGRAYEQYF.

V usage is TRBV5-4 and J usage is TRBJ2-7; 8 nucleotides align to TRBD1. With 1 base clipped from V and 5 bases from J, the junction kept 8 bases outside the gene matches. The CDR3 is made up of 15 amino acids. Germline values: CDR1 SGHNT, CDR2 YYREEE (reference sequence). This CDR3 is CASSLFRQGANEQYF. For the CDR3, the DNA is TGTGCCAGCAGCTTGTTTCGGCAGGGGGCCAACGAGCAGTACTTC. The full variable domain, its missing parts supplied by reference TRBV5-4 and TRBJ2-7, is ETGVTQSPTHLIKTRGQQVTLRCSSQSGHNTVSWYQQALGQGPQFIFQYYREEENGRGNFPPRFSGLQFPNYSSELNVNALELDDSALYLCASSLFRQGANEQYFGPGTRLTVT.

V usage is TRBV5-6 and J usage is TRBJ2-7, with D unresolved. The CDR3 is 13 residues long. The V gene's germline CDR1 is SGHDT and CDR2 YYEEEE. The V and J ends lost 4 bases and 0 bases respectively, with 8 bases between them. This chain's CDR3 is CASSLTVSYEQYF. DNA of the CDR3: TGTGCCAGCAGCCTAACAGTCTCCTACGAGCAGTACTTC.

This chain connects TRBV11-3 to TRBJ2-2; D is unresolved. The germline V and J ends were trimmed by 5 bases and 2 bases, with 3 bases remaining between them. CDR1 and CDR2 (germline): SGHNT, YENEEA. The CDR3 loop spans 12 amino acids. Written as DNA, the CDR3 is TGTGCCAGCAGCCAAAACACCGGGGAGCTGTTTTTT. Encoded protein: CASSQNTGELFF.

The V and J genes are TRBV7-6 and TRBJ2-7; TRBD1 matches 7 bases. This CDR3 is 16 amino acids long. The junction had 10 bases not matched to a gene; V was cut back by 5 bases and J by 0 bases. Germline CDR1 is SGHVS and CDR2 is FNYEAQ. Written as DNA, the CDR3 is TGTGCCAGCAGCGGTCGGACAGGACTGAGCTCCTACGAGCAGTACTTC. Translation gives CASSGRTGLSSYEQYF.

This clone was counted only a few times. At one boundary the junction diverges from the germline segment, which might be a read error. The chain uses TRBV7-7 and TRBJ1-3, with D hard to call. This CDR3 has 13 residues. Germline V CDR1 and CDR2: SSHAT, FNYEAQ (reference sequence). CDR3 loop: CASSPQVGNTIYF. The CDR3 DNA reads TGTGCTAGCAGCCCGCAGGTTGGAAACACCATATATTTT.

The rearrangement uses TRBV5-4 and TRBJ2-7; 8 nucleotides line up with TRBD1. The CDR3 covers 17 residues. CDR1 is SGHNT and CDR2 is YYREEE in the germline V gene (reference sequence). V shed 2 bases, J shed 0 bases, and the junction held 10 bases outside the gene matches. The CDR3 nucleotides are TGTGCCAGCAGCTTAGGCAGGGGGCCTCCCAGCTCCTACGAGCAGTACTTC. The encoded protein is CASSLGRGPPSSYEQYF.

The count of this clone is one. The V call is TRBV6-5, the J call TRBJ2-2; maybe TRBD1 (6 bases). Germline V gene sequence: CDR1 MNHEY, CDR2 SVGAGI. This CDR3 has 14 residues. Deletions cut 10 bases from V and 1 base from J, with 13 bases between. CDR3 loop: CATRRQENTGELFF. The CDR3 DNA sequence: TGTGCCACCCGTCGACAGGAGAACACCGGGGAGCTGTTTTTT.

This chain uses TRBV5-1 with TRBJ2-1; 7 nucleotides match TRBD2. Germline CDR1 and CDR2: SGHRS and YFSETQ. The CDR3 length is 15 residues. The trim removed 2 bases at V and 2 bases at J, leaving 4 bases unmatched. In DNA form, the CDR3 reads TGCGCCAGCAGCTTCGCGGGAGTCACCTACAATGAGCAGTTCTTC. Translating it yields CASSFAGVTYNEQFF.

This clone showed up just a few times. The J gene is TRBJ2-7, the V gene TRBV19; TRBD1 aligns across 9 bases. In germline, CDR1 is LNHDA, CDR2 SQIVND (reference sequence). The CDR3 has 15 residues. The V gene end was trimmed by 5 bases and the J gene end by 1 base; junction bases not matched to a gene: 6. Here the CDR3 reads CASSRPGQGSYEQYF. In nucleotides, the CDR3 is TGTGCCAGTAGTCGCCCGGGACAGGGATCCTACGAGCAGTACTTC.

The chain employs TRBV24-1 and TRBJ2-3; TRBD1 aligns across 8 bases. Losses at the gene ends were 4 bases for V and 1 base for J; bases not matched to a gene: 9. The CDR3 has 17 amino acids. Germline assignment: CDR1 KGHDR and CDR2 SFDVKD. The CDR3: CATSDPTVDRGTDTQYF. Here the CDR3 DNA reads TGTGCCACCAGTGACCCGACTGTGGACAGGGGCACAGATACGCAGTATTTT.

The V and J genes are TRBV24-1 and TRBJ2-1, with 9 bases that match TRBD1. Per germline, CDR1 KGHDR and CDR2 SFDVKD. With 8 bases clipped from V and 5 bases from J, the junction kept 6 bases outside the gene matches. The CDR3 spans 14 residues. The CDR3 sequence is CATKGTGKNNEQFF. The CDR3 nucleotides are TGTGCCACCAAGGGGACAGGGAAAAACAATGAGCAGTTCTTC.

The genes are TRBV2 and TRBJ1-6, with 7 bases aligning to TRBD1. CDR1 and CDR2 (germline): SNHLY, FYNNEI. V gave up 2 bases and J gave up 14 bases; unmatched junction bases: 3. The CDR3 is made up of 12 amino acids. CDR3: CASSEQGVTLHF. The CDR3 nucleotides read TGTGCCAGCAGTGAACAGGGGGTCACCCTCCACTTT.

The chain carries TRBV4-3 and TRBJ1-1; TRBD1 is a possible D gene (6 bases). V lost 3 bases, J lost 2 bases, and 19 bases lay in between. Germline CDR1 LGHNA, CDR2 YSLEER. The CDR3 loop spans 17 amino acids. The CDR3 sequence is CASSQGRTVATNTEAFF. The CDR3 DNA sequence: TGCGCCAGCAGCCAGGGCAGGACAGTCGCGACTAACACTGAAGCTTTCTTT.

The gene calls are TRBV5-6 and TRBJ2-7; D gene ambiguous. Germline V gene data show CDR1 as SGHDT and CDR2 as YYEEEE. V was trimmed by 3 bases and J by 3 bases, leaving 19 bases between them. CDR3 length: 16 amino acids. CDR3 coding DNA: TGTGCCAGCAGCTCCTTGACTCTACTGATCATCTACGAGCAGTACTTC. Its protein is CASSSLTLLIIYEQYF.